Below, one T cell receptor (beta chain) is given with its context. This record comes from a study of blood T cell repertoires in COVID-19. TCRdb keeps only in-frame clones here, not all; method: immunoSEQ multiplex PCR. The table lists 110,000 or so clones, 85% of them singletons. Trimming left V 1 base short and J 2 bases short, with 4 bases between. The CDR3 spans 12 residues. The sequenced material came from peripheral blood. This chain links TRBV5-3 with TRBJ2-7; D not certain. TRBV5-3 is an ORF; its function is uncertain. The TCR originated in a man aged 50-59 years with acute or convalescent COVID-19. CDR3 sequence reads: CARSLRAYEQYF. CDR3 nucleotides: TGTGCCAGAAGCTTGCGGGCCTACGAGCAGTACTTC.